The rows below give T cell receptor beta chains drawn from one sample of a study of OX40 agonist ivuxolimab in advanced cancers. Profiling relied on immunoSEQ multiplex PCR, and the TCRdb table lists in-frame clones only, not all of them. Of fewer than 90,000 clones listed, approximately 90% are singletons. The sample was CD4+ or CD8+ T cells sorted from blood, taken in a trial of the OX40 agonist ivuxolimab. The source is an adult with an advanced solid tumor such as melanoma, head and neck, liver or kidney cancer. CDR3s include the opening cysteine and the closing phenylalanine or tryptophan. A D gene is named only where the DNA matches it firmly. Clone size is given for some rows only: seen once, a few or many times, or a class if the clone is expanded.

clone size	D gene	J gene	V gene	CDR3 protein	CDR3 DNA
once	.	TRBJ2-1	TRBV9	CASSVGPHNEQFF	TGTGCCAGCAGCGTAGGCCCACACAATGAGCAGTTCTTC
.	TRBD2	TRBJ2-3	TRBV5-4	CASSALLAGKADTQYF	TGTGCCAGCAGCGCCCTACTAGCGGGAAAGGCAGATACGCAGTATTTT
few	.	TRBJ2-7	TRBV6-6	CASSPFGYGGTYEQYF	TGTGCCAGCAGCCCCTTTGGTTACGGCGGAACCTACGAGCAGTACTTC
.	TRBD1	TRBJ2-2	TRBV6-5	CASSSVGQAGELFF	TGTGCCAGCAGTTCGGTAGGACAGGCCGGGGAGCTGTTTTTT
.	.	TRBJ2-5	TRBV2	CASSVETQYF	TGTGCCAGCAGCGTAGAGACCCAGTACTTC
.	.	TRBJ1-1	TRBV5-1	CASSLVRVDTEAFF	TGCGCCAGCAGCTTGGTCAGGGTGGACACTGAAGCTTTCTTT
few	TRBD1	TRBJ1-2	TRBV28	CASSLTPDREGYTF	TGTGCCAGCAGTTTGACCCCCGACAGGGAGGGCTACACCTTC
.	TRBD2	TRBJ2-7	TRBV4-1	CASSQDVPTSGGYEQYF	TGCGCCAGCAGCCAAGATGTCCCGACTAGCGGGGGCTACGAGCAGTACTTC
.	.	TRBJ2-1	TRBV20-1	CSARAKREQFF	TGCAGTGCTAGAGCCAAGCGAGAGCAGTTCTTC
.	TRBD2	TRBJ2-1	TRBV5-6	CASCSGRTYNEQFF	TGTGCCAGCTGTAGCGGGAGGACCTACAATGAGCAGTTCTTC
.	.	TRBJ1-1	TRBV28	CASTRYTEAFF	TGTGCCAGCACAAGGTACACTGAAGCTTTCTTT
once	.	TRBJ2-7	TRBV18	CASSLPGRDSYEQYF	TGTGCCAGCTCACTTCCGGGACGGGACTCCTACGAGCAGTACTTC
once	.	TRBJ2-1	TRBV11-2	CASSSRATGYEQFF	TGTGCCAGCAGCTCCAGGGCGACTGGCTATGAACAGTTCTTC
.	.	TRBJ2-3	TRBV19	CASSWGGKTDTQYF	TGTGCCAGTAGTTGGGGCGGGAAGACAGATACGCAGTATTTT
medium-sized	.	TRBJ2-1	TRBV5-1	CASSLAGSGSYNEQFF	TGCGCCAGCAGCTTGGCAGGAAGCGGATCCTACAATGAGCAGTTCTTC
.	.	TRBJ2-1	TRBV6-5	CASSYRLASYNEQFF	TGTGCCAGCAGTTATCGGTTGGCATCCTACAATGAGCAGTTCTTC
few	.	TRBJ2-7	TRBV6-5	CASSYSAGPTYEQYF	TGTGCCAGCAGTTACTCAGCCGGACCGACCTACGAGCAGTACTTC
.	TRBD1	TRBJ1-1	TRBV28	CASSLRGRGLTEAFF	TGTGCCAGCAGTTTACGGGGCAGGGGGCTAACTGAAGCTTTCTTT
.	.	TRBJ2-5	TRBV28	CASRPTGSEETQYF	TGTGCCAGCAGACCTACAGGGTCCGAAGAGACCCAGTACTTC
once	TRBD1	TRBJ1-5	TRBV19	CASMRQGVQPQHF	TGTGCCAGTATGAGACAGGGGGTCCAGCCCCAGCATTTT
once	.	TRBJ1-6	TRBV10-2	CASMKQGTLSYNSPLHF	TGCGCCAGCATGAAGCAAGGGACCCTCTCCTATAATTCACCCCTCCACTTT